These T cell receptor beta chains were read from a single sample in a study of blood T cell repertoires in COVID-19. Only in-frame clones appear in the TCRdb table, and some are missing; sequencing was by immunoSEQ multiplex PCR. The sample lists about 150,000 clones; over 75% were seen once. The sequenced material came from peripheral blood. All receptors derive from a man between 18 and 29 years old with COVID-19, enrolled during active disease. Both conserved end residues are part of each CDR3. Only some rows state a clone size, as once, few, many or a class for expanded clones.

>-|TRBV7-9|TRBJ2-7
CASSLVGAVHEQYF
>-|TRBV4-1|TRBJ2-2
CASSLRVAGGPGTGELFF
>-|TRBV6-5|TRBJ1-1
CASRPVSVGNTEAFF
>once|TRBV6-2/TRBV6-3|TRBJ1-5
CASSYQGQGGNQPQHF
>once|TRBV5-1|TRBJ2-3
CASSRWGSGTDTQYF
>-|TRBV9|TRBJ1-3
CASSGTGSSGNTIYF
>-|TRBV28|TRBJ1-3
CASSLWGPGNTIYF
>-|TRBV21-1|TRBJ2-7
CASSKLTGGRNEQYF
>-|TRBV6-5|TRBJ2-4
CASSYSQGANIQYF
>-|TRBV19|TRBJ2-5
CASEQGQTQYF
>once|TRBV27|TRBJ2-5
CASSLETPTGQETQYF
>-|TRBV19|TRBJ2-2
CASRPGLAEYTGELFF
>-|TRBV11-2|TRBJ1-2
CASSLDAGRGYYGYTF
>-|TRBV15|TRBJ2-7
CATTKAGGPFEQYF
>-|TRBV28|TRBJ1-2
CASSLTGIYGYTF
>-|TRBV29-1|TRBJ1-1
CSVAPGVGTEAFF
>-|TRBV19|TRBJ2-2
CASSRWEGRNTGELFF
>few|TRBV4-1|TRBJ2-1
CASSPRTSSSNNEQFF
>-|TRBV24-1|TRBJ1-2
CATSDHGQGRYGYTF
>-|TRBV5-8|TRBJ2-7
CASTASSYEQYF
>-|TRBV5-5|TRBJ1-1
CASSFREGARTEAFF
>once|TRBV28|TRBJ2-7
CASSLGGGTPYEQYF
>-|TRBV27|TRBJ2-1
CASSRRLAGISYNEQFF
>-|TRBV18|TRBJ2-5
CASSQPTSGRETQYF
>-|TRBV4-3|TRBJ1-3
CASSQDQWQRGNTIYF
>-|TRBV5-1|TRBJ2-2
CASSFDGALTGELFF
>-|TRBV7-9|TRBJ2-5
CASLGQGHQETQYF
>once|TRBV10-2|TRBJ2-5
CASTKGLAGAETQYF